Following are 25 T cell receptor beta chains from one sample sequenced in a study of control samples from healthy donors and cancer patients. TCRdb keeps only in-frame clones here, not all; method: immunoSEQ multiplex PCR. The data contain about 51,000 clones, around 90% of them singletons. Sequencing was carried out using PBMCs. All receptors derive from a man aged 35 to 55 with colorectal cancer.

This clone came up once. V gene TRBV19 combines with J gene TRBJ1-2, with TRBD1 as a possible D gene (5 bases). There are 14 residues in the CDR3. Trimming took off 8 bases at V and 2 bases at J, with 15 bases between the two ends. Germline-derived CDR1 and CDR2 are LNHDA and SQIVND (reference sequence). As DNA, the CDR3 is TGTGCCAGTGAAACCCGGGGCAGGAACTATGGCTACACCTTC. It yields the protein CASETRGRNYGYTF. The variable domain in full, with the rest retrieved from reference TRBV19 and TRBJ1-2, is DGGITQSPKYLFRKEGQNVTLSCEQNLNHDAMYWYRQDPGQGLRLIYYSQIVNDFQKGDIAEGYSVSREKKESFPLTVTSAQKNPTAFYLCASETRGRNYGYTFGSGTRLTVV.

This clone showed up just once. The V and J genes are TRBV6-2 or TRBV6-3 and TRBJ2-7; 8 bases are shared with TRBD2. The V and J ends lost 1 base and 5 bases, in that order; junction bases with no gene match: 4. CDR1 and CDR2 (germline): MNHEY, SVGEGT. The CDR3 spans 14 residues. The CDR3 sequence: CASSYFAGGNEQYF. DNA of the CDR3: TGTGCCAGCAGTTACTTTGCGGGAGGTAACGAGCAGTACTTC.

This clone occurred a few times. J is TRBJ1-1 and V is TRBV10-3; 7 bases map to TRBD1. This CDR3 is built from 15 residues. The V segment lost 3 bases and the J segment 4 bases; nucleotides outside the gene matches: 8. From germline, CDR1 is ENHRY and CDR2 SYGVKD. The CDR3 sequence is CAISDWTGPATEAFF. As DNA, the CDR3 is TGTGCCATCAGTGATTGGACAGGCCCGGCCACTGAAGCTTTCTTT.

The chain employs TRBV19 and TRBJ2-1; no reliable D call. The length of the CDR3 is 15 residues. Germline V gene sequence: CDR1 LNHDA, CDR2 SQIVND (reference sequence). Trimming cost V 7 bases and J 7 bases, with 20 bases left between them. The DNA of the CDR3 is TGTGCCAGTACCCCATTAGGTAGTATTTTGAATGAGCAGTTCTTC. Translating gives CASTPLGSILNEQFF.

This clone was seen a single time. This rearrangement joins TRBV18 to TRBJ1-5; 8 positions agree with TRBD1. CDR1 and CDR2 from the germline V gene are KGHSH and LQKENI. CDR3 size: 15 residues. V dropped 2 bases and J dropped 6; count of bases not matched to a gene: 6. CDR3: CASSPETGVGQPQHF. The CDR3, as DNA: TGTGCCAGCTCACCAGAGACAGGGGTGGGTCAGCCCCAGCATTTT.

The chain links TRBV24-1 to TRBJ2-1; TRBD1 matches 12 bases. CDR1 and CDR2 (germline): KGHDR, SFDVKD. J gave up 6 bases and V 1 base, and 3 bases lay outside the gene matches. This CDR3 region has 16 residues. CDR3: CATSDFAGQGANEQFF. The CDR3, as DNA: TGTGCCACCAGTGATTTCGCGGGACAGGGGGCCAATGAGCAGTTCTTC.

The rearrangement links TRBV6-2 or TRBV6-3 to TRBJ2-1; TRBD2 aligns across 9 bases. The CDR3 sequence is 12 residues long. In germline, CDR1 is MNHEY, CDR2 SVGEGT. Trimming at V came to 6 bases and at J to 12 bases, leaving 6 bases not matched to a gene. CDR3 in amino acids: CASSLGLAGQFF. Written as DNA, the CDR3 is TGTGCCAGCAGCCTGGGACTAGCTGGGCAGTTCTTC.

V usage is TRBV11-2 and J usage is TRBJ2-1, with TRBD2 identical over 11 bases. Germline V lookup: CDR1 SGHAT, CDR2 FQNNGV. J was trimmed by 2 bases and V by 1 base; bases with no gene match: 4. The CDR3 runs to 17 residues. CDR3 residues: CASSLGQLAGAYNEQFF. The CDR3 DNA reads TGTGCCAGCAGCTTAGGTCAACTAGCGGGAGCCTACAATGAGCAGTTCTTC.

The chain joins TRBV14 to TRBJ2-1; possibly TRBD1 for D (5 bases). Looked up from germline, CDR1 is SGHDN and CDR2 is FVKESK. The CDR3 sequence is 14 residues long. V was clipped by 1 base and J by 8 bases, with 12 bases between them. CDR3 region: CASSQGGREDEQFF. CDR3 nucleotide sequence: TGTGCCAGCAGCCAAGGGGGCAGAGAGGATGAGCAGTTCTTC.

The chain couples TRBV5-5 to TRBJ1-5, with D possibly matching TRBD1 (6 bases). CDR1 and CDR2 from the germline V gene are SGHKS and YYEKEE (reference sequence). CDR3 length: 15 amino acids. Between the trimmed V and J ends, which lost 4 bases and 5 bases, there was a span of 16 bases. The CDR3 DNA follows: TGTGCCAGCAGCGAACAGGGCCGTCTTTATCAGCCCCAGCATTTT. It codes for CASSEQGRLYQPQHF.

The V and J genes are TRBV6-2 or TRBV6-3 and TRBJ2-7; 12 nucleotides agree with TRBD2. From germline, CDR1 is MNHEY and CDR2 SVGEGT. V gave up 4 bases and J gave up 6 bases; unmatched junction bases: 7. The CDR3 extends over 15 amino acids. This CDR3 reads CASSFPGLAGFEQYF. CDR3 nucleotide sequence: TGTGCCAGCAGTTTCCCGGGACTAGCGGGTTTCGAGCAGTACTTC.

This clone has a single count. The chain joins TRBV6-6 to TRBJ1-1; D call uncertain. V gave up 5 bases and J gave up 6 bases, with 10 bases separating them. The CDR3 runs to 12 residues. Per the germline V gene, CDR1 is MNHNY and CDR2 is SVGAGI (reference sequence). CDR3 in amino acids: CASSRAAPEAFF. Written as DNA, the CDR3 is TGTGCCAGCAGTAGGGCAGCCCCTGAAGCTTTCTTT.

V and J are TRBV2 and TRBJ2-2; the D gene could be TRBD1 or TRBD2 (5 bases each). The CDR3 length is 15 residues. The V and J ends lost 5 bases and 0 bases respectively, with 10 bases between them. Germline V lookup: CDR1 SNHLY, CDR2 FYNNEI. The CDR3 region is CASSWETANTGELFF. Written as DNA, the CDR3 is TGTGCCAGCAGTTGGGAGACAGCGAACACCGGGGAGCTGTTTTTT.

This clone was detected once. The V and J genes are TRBV27 and TRBJ1-5; D is unclear. V shed 2 bases and J shed 7 bases, with 9 bases lying between them. CDR3 length: 13 residues. CDR1 is MNHEY, CDR2 SMNVEV, per germline (reference sequence). DNA for the CDR3: TGTGCCAGCAGTTTAGGCAGAGGGCAGCCCCAGCATTTT. It encodes CASSLGRGQPQHF.

This sequence joins TRBV4-1 and TRBJ2-2; D possibly corresponds to TRBD1 (5 bases). Germline V gives CDR1 MGHRA, CDR2 YSYEKL. V dropped 5 bases and J dropped 1 base, with 8 bases sitting between them. The CDR3 is made up of 14 amino acids. CDR3 sequence (DNA): TGCGCCAGCAGCTACGGACAGAACACCGGGGAGCTGTTTTTT. Its translation is CASSYGQNTGELFF.

This chain links TRBV7-6 with TRBJ2-2; D is uncertain. Germline CDR1 SGHVS, CDR2 FNYEAQ. The CDR3 runs to 15 residues. Deletions cut 2 bases from V and 7 bases from J, with 14 bases between. The CDR3 protein is CASSLKFSGHGELFF. CDR3 nucleotides: TGTGCCAGCAGCTTAAAGTTCTCGGGTCACGGGGAGCTGTTTTTT. Using reference TRBV7-6 and TRBJ2-2 for the parts outside the CDR3, the full variable domain is GAGVSQSPRYKVTKRGQDVALRCDPISGHVSLYWYRQALGQGPEFLTYFNYEAQQDKSGLPNDRFSAERPEGSISTLTIQRTEQRDSAMYRCASSLKFSGHGELFFGEGSRLTVL.

The V and J genes are TRBV7-2 and TRBJ2-3; 16 bases are a match to TRBD2. Per the germline V gene, CDR1 is SGHTA and CDR2 is FQGNSA. The V gene end was trimmed by 4 bases and the J gene end by 0 bases; junction bases not matched to a gene: 4. The CDR3 extends over 18 amino acids. This chain's CDR3 is CASSYPGLAGGSTDTQYF. CDR3 sequence (DNA): TGTGCCAGCAGCTACCCGGGACTAGCGGGAGGGAGCACAGATACGCAGTATTTT.

CDR3 amino acids: CASSIQGVWSNQPQHF. In DNA form, the CDR3 reads TGTGCCAGTAGTATACAGGGGGTATGGAGCAATCAGCCCCAGCATTTT. The chain couples TRBV19 to TRBJ1-5, with TRBD1 matching over 7 bases. The V gene end was trimmed by 2 bases and the J gene end by 1 base; junction bases not matched to a gene: 5. Germline CDR1 LNHDA, CDR2 SQIVND (reference sequence). This CDR3 spans 16 amino acids. Complete variable domain (other parts from reference TRBV19 and TRBJ1-5): DGGITQSPKYLFRKEGQNVTLSCEQNLNHDAMYWYRQDPGQGLRLIYYSQIVNDFQKGDIAEGYSVSREKKESFPLTVTSAQKNPTAFYLCASSIQGVWSNQPQHFGDGTRLSIL.

The V and J genes are TRBV19 and TRBJ2-7; the D is unclear. The CDR3 sequence is 13 residues long. With 3 bases removed from V and 2 bases from J, the gap between germline ends came to 8 bases. The germline V gene encodes CDR1 LNHDA and CDR2 SQIVND (reference sequence). The CDR3 DNA reads TGTGCCAGTAGTATTACTGCTACCTACGAGCAGTACTTC. It encodes CASSITATYEQYF.

The chain recombines TRBV7-3 with TRBJ2-4; unclear D gene. The CDR3 runs to 15 residues. Trimming pared 3 bases from V and 8 bases from J, leaving 17 bases between. CDR1 SGHTA and CDR2 FQGTGA come from the germline V gene. CDR3 in amino acids: CASSLAGREEDIQYF. In DNA, the CDR3 is TGTGCCAGCAGCTTGGCCGGTAGGGAAGAGGACATTCAGTACTTC.

The genes are TRBV4-1 and TRBJ1-2, with 7 bases identical to TRBD1. The germline CDR1 and CDR2 sequences are MGHRA and YSYEKL. J lost 4 bases, V lost 0 bases, and 2 bases had no gene match. This CDR3 region has 14 residues. Here the CDR3 DNA reads TGCGCCAGCAGCCAAGAAGACAGGGTCTATGGCTACACCTTC. Protein sequence: CASSQEDRVYGYTF.

The chain links TRBV5-4 to TRBJ1-4; no clear D gene. This CDR3 has 13 residues. Deletions cut 4 bases from V and 4 bases from J, with 8 bases between. Germline loops: CDR1 SGHNT, CDR2 YYREEE (reference sequence). In nucleotides, the CDR3 is TGTGCCAGCAGCGTTGAATTTAATGAAAAACTGTTTTTT. Translation: CASSVEFNEKLFF. Variable domain in full (rest from reference TRBV5-4 and TRBJ1-4): ETGVTQSPTHLIKTRGQQVTLRCSSQSGHNTVSWYQQALGQGPQFIFQYYREEENGRGNFPPRFSGLQFPNYSSELNVNALELDDSALYLCASSVEFNEKLFFGSGTQLSVL.

This chain links TRBV18 with TRBJ2-6; no clear D gene. CDR3 length: 16 residues. V lost 0 bases and J lost 2, with 8 bases in between. The germline CDR1 and CDR2 sequences are KGHSH and LQKENI. CDR3 protein: CASSPPEIPGANVLTF. CDR3 in DNA: TGTGCCAGCTCACCACCGGAGATACCTGGGGCCAACGTCCTGACTTTC.

This clone was recorded once. Written as DNA, the CDR3 is TGTGCCAGCAGTTTTTGGGACAGGGGGCCCACCTACGAGCAGTACTTC. Amino acid sequence: CASSFWDRGPTYEQYF. The chain employs TRBV28 and TRBJ2-7; 12 bases align to TRBD1. Losses at the gene ends were 3 bases for V and 2 bases for J; bases not matched to a gene: 5. CDR3 size: 16 residues. The germline CDR1 and CDR2 sequences are MDHEN and SYDVKM.

CDR3 amino acids: CASSSPEEGRLYNEQFF. The CDR3 DNA follows: TGTGCCAGCAGCTCCCCCGAAGAAGGCCGGCTGTACAATGAGCAGTTCTTC. The chain links TRBV7-8 to TRBJ2-1; D not certain. Trimming cost V 4 bases and J 4 bases, with 20 bases left between them. Per the germline V gene, CDR1 is SGHVS and CDR2 is FQNEAQ. The CDR3 is 17 amino acids. The entire variable domain, with the rest obtained from reference TRBV7-8 and TRBJ2-1, is as follows: GAGVSQSPRYKVAKRGQDVALRCDPISGHVSLFWYQQALGQGPEFLTYFQNEAQLDKSGLPSDRFFAERPEGSVSTLKIQRTQQEDSAVYLCASSSPEEGRLYNEQFFGPGTRLTVL.